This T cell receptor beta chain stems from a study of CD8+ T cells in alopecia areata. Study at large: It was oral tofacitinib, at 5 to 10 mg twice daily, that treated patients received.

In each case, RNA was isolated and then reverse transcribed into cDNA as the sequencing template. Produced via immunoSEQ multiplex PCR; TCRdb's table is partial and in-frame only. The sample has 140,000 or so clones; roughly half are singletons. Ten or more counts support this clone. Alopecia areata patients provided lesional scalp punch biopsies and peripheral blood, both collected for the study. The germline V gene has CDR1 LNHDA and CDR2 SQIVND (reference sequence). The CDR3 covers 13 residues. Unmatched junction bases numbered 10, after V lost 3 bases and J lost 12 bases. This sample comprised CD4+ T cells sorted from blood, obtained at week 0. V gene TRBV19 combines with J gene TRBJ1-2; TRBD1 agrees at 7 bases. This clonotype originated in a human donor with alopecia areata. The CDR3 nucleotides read TGTGCCAGTAGTATCATGACAGGGAGGATCGACACCTTC. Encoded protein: CASSIMTGRIDTF.